Listed below are T cell receptor beta chains from one sample, sequenced in a study of blood T cell repertoires in COVID-19. Measured with immunoSEQ multiplex PCR; TCRdb has only the in-frame clones, and not every one. The sample holds 250,000 to 300,000 clones; over 75% are singletons and the top ten take about 12%. The sequenced sample consisted of peripheral blood. These receptor sequences come from a woman aged 55-69 years with acute or convalescent COVID-19. The CDR3 runs from the conserved cysteine through the conserved F or W. D genes are given only for firm matches. The size field is filled for only some rows; it gives once, few, many or a size class.

v_gene,j_gene,d_gene,abundance,CDR3aa,CDR3nt
TRBV5-8,TRBJ1-1,TRBD1,once,CASSPRTGNTEAFF,TGTGCCAGCAGCCCGCGGACAGGGAACACTGAAGCTTTCTTT
TRBV14,TRBJ2-7,TRBD2,.,CASSQDQHRLAGVYEQYF,TGTGCCAGCAGCCAAGACCAACACCGGCTAGCGGGAGTTTACGAGCAGTACTTC
TRBV7-3,TRBJ1-2,TRBD1,.,CASSTRQGSRHGYTF,TGTGCCAGCAGCACCCGACAGGGGTCCCGGCATGGCTACACCTTC
TRBV3-1/TRBV3-2,TRBJ2-7,.,.,CASSQTPQRVRAYEQYF,TGTGCCAGCAGCCAAACTCCCCAAAGGGTCAGGGCCTACGAGCAGTACTTC
TRBV15,TRBJ1-4,.,.,CATSRDGSTGEKLFF,TGTGCCACCAGCAGAGACGGTAGTACGGGGGAAAAACTGTTTTTT
TRBV18,TRBJ2-2,.,.,CASSPPARGNAGELFF,TGTGCCAGCTCACCACCGGCTAGGGGCAACGCCGGGGAGCTGTTTTTT
TRBV5-1,TRBJ1-6,.,.,CASSFTGGGYSPLHF,TGCGCCAGCAGCTTTACCGGGGGGGGCTATTCACCCCTCCACTTT
TRBV12-3/TRBV12-4,TRBJ1-1,TRBD1,.,CASSRQGVTEAFF,TGTGCCAGCAGTCGACAGGGCGTCACTGAAGCTTTCTTT
TRBV5-1,TRBJ2-6,TRBD2,.,CASSPGGAGANVLTF,TGCGCCAGCTCCCCTGGGGGGGCTGGGGCCAACGTCCTGACTTTC
TRBV20-1,TRBJ1-2,.,few,CSASQPGYLYGYTF,TGCAGTGCTAGTCAACCGGGTTACCTATATGGCTACACCTTC
TRBV14,TRBJ2-1,.,.,CASSLGDSRYNEQFF,TGTGCCAGCAGCCTCGGTGACTCCAGATACAATGAGCAGTTCTTC
TRBV4-2,TRBJ2-3,.,.,CASSQDKGGGADTQYF,TGTGCCAGCAGCCAAGATAAGGGGGGGGGCGCAGATACGCAGTATTTT
TRBV7-3,TRBJ2-2,.,.,CASSLIPGANTGELFF,TGTGCCAGCAGCTTAATCCCCGGGGCGAACACCGGGGAGCTGTTTTTT
TRBV6-2/TRBV6-3,TRBJ1-5,.,.,CASSSLYGGGLYQPQHF,TGTGCCAGCAGTTCCCTTTACGGCGGGGGGCTTTATCAGCCCCAGCATTTT
TRBV7-9,TRBJ1-3,.,.,CASSHTGPGNTIYF,TGTGCCAGCAGCCACACGGGTCCTGGAAACACCATATATTTT
TRBV7-9,TRBJ2-7,TRBD1,.,CASSSRDSAYEQYF,TGTGCCAGCAGCTCCCGGGACAGTGCCTACGAGCAGTACTTC
TRBV5-4,TRBJ2-7,.,.,CASSSRDNYEQYF,TGTGCCAGCAGCTCCCGGGACAACTACGAGCAGTACTTC
TRBV5-6,TRBJ1-4,.,.,CASSSGTKNEKLFF,TGTGCCAGCAGCTCCGGGACAAAGAATGAAAAACTGTTTTTT
TRBV19,TRBJ1-1,.,once,CASSIAPQGMNTEAFF,TGTGCCAGTAGTATAGCCCCACAGGGAATGAACACTGAAGCTTTCTTT
TRBV7-2,TRBJ1-3,TRBD1,.,CASSRDRVAGNTIYF,TGTGCCAGCAGCCGCGACAGGGTAGCTGGAAACACCATATATTTT
TRBV10-3,TRBJ1-2,TRBD1,.,CANMGGQGEGYTF,TGTGCCAACATGGGGGGACAGGGGGAAGGCTACACCTTC
TRBV28,TRBJ1-2,.,once,CASSRGGYTF,TGTGCCAGCAGCCGAGGGGGCTACACCTTC
TRBV7-2,TRBJ1-1,.,.,CAAGGELVSEAFF,TGTGCCGCCGGGGGAGAGCTGGTTTCTGAAGCTTTCTTT
TRBV7-3,TRBJ2-2,TRBD1,.,CASSLTQGQGTGELFF,TGTGCCAGCAGCTTAACGCAGGGACAGGGGACCGGGGAGCTGTTTTTT
TRBV9,TRBJ1-2,TRBD1,.,CASRGQGAGNYGYTF,TGTGCCAGCAGGGGACAGGGGGCCGGTAACTATGGCTACACCTTC
TRBV24-1,TRBJ1-2,.,.,CATSGSDSYGYTF,TGTGCCACCTCGGGGAGCGATTCGTATGGCTACACCTTC
TRBV5-1,TRBJ1-1,TRBD1,.,CASSWGQRGTEAFF,TGCGCCAGCAGCTGGGGACAGAGAGGCACTGAAGCTTTCTTT
TRBV9,TRBJ1-4,.,.,CASSVAQGSEKLFF,TGTGCCAGCAGCGTAGCTCAGGGGAGTGAAAAACTGTTTTTT
TRBV30,TRBJ1-4,.,once,CAWSRGLPNEKLFF,TGTGCCTGGAGTCGGGGACTGCCAAATGAAAAACTGTTTTTT
TRBV6-2/TRBV6-3,TRBJ1-2,.,.,CASSYGGTEGYTF,TGTGCCAGCAGTTACGGGGGGACGGAAGGCTACACCTTC
TRBV11-2,TRBJ1-6,TRBD1,.,CASSSYRGLGNSPLHF,TGTGCCAGCAGCTCTTACAGGGGGCTCGGAAATTCACCCCTCCACTTT
TRBV28,TRBJ1-1,TRBD1,.,CASSSGQLENTEAFF,TGTGCCAGCAGTTCGGGACAGCTAGAGAACACTGAAGCTTTCTTT
TRBV27,TRBJ2-1,TRBD2,.,CASSLGGGYNEQFF,TGTGCCAGCAGTTTGGGGGGGGGCTACAATGAGCAGTTCTTC